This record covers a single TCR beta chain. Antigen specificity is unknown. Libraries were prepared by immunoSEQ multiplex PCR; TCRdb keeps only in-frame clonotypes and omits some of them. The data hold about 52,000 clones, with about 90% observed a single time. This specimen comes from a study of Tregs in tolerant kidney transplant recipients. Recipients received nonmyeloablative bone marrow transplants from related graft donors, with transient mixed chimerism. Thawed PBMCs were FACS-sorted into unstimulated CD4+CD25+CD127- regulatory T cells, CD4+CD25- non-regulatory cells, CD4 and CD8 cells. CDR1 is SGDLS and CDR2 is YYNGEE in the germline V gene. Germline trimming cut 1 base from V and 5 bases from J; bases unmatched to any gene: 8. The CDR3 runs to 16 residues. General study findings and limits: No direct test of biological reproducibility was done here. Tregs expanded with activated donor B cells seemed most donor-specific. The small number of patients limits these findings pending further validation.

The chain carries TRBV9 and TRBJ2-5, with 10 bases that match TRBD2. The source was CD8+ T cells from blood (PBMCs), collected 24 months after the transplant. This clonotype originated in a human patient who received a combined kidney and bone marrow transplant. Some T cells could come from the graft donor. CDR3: CASSVWASGGYETQYF. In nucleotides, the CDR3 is TGTGCCAGCAGCGTATGGGCTAGCGGGGGTTACGAGACCCAGTACTTC.